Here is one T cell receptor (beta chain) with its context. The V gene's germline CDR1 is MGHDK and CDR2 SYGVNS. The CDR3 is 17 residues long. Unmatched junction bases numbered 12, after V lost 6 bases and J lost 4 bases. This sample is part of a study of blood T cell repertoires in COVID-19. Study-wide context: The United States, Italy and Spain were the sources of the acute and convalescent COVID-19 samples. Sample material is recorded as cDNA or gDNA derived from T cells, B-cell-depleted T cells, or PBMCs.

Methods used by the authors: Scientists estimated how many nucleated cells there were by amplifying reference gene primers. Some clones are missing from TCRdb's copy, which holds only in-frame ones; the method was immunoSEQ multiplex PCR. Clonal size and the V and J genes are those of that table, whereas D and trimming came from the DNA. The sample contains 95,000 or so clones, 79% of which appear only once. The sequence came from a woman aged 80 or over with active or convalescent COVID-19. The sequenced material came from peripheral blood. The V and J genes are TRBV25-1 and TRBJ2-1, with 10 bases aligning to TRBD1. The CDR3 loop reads CASREGQGPNLYNEQFF. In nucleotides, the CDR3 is TGTGCCAGCAGGGAGGGACAGGGGCCTAATCTTTACAATGAGCAGTTCTTC.